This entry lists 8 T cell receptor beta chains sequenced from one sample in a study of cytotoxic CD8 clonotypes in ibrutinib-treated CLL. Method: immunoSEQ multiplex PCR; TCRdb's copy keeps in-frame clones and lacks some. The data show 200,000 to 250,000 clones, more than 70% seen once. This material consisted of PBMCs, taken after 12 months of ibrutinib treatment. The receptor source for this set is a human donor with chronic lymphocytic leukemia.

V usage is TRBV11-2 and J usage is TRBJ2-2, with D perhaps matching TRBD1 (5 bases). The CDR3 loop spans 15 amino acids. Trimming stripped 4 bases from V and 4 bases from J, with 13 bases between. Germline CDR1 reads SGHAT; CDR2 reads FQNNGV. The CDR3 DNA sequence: TGTGCCAGCAGCTCCCCAGGGTTTCGCACCGGGGAGCTGTTTTTT. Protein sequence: CASSSPGFRTGELFF.

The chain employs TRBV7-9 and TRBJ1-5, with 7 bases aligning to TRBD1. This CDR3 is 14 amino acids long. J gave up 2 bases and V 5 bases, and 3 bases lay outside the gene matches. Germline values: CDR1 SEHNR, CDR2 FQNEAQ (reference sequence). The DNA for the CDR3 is TGTGCCAGCAGCCCAGGGGGGCGCAATCAGCCCCAGCATTTT. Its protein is CASSPGGRNQPQHF.

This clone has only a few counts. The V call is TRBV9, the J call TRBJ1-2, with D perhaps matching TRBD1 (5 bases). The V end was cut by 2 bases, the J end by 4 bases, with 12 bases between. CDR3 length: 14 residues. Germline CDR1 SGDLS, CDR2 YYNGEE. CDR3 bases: TGTGCCAGCAGCGTGATGGACATCGGCTATGGCTACACCTTC. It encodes CASSVMDIGYGYTF.

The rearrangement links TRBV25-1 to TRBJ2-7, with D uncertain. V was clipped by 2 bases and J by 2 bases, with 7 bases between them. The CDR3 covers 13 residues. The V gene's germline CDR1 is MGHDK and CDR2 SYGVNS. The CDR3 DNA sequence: TGTGCCAGCAGTGAAAGCTCGCCCTACGAGCAGTACTTC. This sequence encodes CASSESSPYEQYF.

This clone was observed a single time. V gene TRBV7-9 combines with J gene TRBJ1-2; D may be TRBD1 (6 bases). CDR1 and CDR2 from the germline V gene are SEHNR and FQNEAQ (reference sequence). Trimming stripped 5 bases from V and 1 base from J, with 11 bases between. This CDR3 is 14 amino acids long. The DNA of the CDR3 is TGTGCCAGCAGCCCAGGGGCCGGTAACTATGGCTACACCTTC. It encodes CASSPGAGNYGYTF.

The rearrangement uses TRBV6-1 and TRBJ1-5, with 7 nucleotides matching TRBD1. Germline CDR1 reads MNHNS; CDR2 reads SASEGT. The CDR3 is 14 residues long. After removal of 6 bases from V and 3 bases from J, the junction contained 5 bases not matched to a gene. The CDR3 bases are TGTGCCAGCAGCGAAACAGGGGACAATCAGCCCCAGCATTTT. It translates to CASSETGDNQPQHF.

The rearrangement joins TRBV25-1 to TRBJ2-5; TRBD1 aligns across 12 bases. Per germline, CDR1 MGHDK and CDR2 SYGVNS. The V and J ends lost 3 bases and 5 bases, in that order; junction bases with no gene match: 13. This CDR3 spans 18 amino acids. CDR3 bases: TGTGCCAGCAGTGATGGCAAGGGGACAGGGGGCCAGGGGGAGACCCAGTACTTC. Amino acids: CASSDGKGTGGQGETQYF.

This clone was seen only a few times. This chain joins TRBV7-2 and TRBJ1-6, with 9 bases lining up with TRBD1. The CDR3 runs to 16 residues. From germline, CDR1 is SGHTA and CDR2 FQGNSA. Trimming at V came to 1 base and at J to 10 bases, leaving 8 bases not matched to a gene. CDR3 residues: CASSLGDRAVYSPLHF. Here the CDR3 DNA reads TGTGCCAGCAGCTTAGGGGACAGGGCGGTCTACTCACCCCTCCACTTT.